This is a list of T cell receptor beta chains from one sample in a study of shared clonotypes between healthy human individuals. TCRdb's table, derived via immunoSEQ multiplex PCR, lists solely in-frame clones and lacks some. The sample contains about 2.4 million clones, around 94% of which appear only once. Sequenced material: naive CD4+ T cells sorted from blood. The receptors come from a man aged 18 to 29 in good health. Both conserved end residues are part of each CDR3. The D gene is left open where the match is weak. A clone size is listed for some rows: how often the clone was seen (once, few, many), or a class if it is expanded.

TRBV5-4	.	TRBD2	TRBJ2-3	TGTGCCAGCAGCTTGGCCGGGGCTAGCGGAGATACGCAGTATTTT	CASSLAGASGDTQYF
TRBV18	once	.	TRBJ1-2	TGTGCCAGCTCACCACCGTCCGACTATGGCTACACCTTC	CASSPPSDYGYTF
TRBV10-3	.	.	TRBJ1-2	TGTGCCATCAGTGAGTCAACTCCGGGACACGGAGTTAACTATGGCTACACCTTC	CAISESTPGHGVNYGYTF
TRBV28	.	.	TRBJ1-2	TGTGCCAGCCGGAATAACTATGGCTACACCTTC	CASRNNYGYTF
TRBV5-1	.	.	TRBJ1-2	TGCGCCAGCAGAGCGGCCCTAACGGATGGCTACACCTTC	CASRAALTDGYTF
TRBV4-3	.	.	TRBJ2-1	TGCGCCAGCAGCCAAGTAGGAGTTGCGGGGGCCGGGCCCAATGAGCAGTTCTTC	CASSQVGVAGAGPNEQFF
TRBV30	.	.	TRBJ1-3	TGTGCCGCGGCGGAATCTGGAAACACCATATATTTT	CAAAESGNTIYF
TRBV5-1	.	TRBD2	TRBJ2-3	TGCGCCAGCAGCCAGGGAGGGTCCCCAGATACGCAGTATTTT	CASSQGGSPDTQYF
TRBV14	.	.	TRBJ2-3	TGTGCCAGCAGCCAATATCTGGGGGAGACAGATACGCAGTATTTT	CASSQYLGETDTQYF
TRBV9	.	TRBD1	TRBJ1-2	TGTGCCAGCAGCCTCGGGACAGGGAACTATGGCTACACCTTC	CASSLGTGNYGYTF
TRBV7-2	.	.	TRBJ1-5	TGTGCCAGCAGCTTGAGGTATGGGAGCAATCAGCCCCAGCATTTT	CASSLRYGSNQPQHF
TRBV4-2	few	.	TRBJ1-1	TGTGCCAGCAGCCGCGTTCTTTACACTGAAGCTTTCTTT	CASSRVLYTEAFF
TRBV11-2	.	.	TRBJ1-4	TGTGCCAGCAGCGCTAGGGGGGTCACAACTAATGAAAAACTGTTTTTT	CASSARGVTTNEKLFF
TRBV7-2	.	.	TRBJ2-7	TGTGCCAGCAGCTCGGATTACGAGCAGTACTTC	CASSSDYEQYF
TRBV27	.	TRBD2	TRBJ2-2	TGTGCCAGCAGTTGGGCAGGACTAGCGGGTGGGACCGGGGAGCTGTTTTTT	CASSWAGLAGGTGELFF
TRBV6-6	.	.	TRBJ2-7	TGTGCCACCATTCCCACCGGGGACTCCTACGAGCAGTACTTC	CATIPTGDSYEQYF
TRBV7-9	.	.	TRBJ2-7	TGTGCCAGCAGCTTAGCGCTCGGAGGACAGCCTTACGAGCAGTACTTC	CASSLALGGQPYEQYF
TRBV6-5	.	TRBD1	TRBJ2-7	TGTGCCAGCAGTATAGGACAGGGCGAGCAGTACTTC	CASSIGQGEQYF
TRBV27	.	TRBD2	TRBJ2-1	TGTGCCACGACCACCGCCGGGGGGACCCTCTACAATGAGCAGTTCTTC	CATTTAGGTLYNEQFF
TRBV4-1	.	.	TRBJ2-7	TGCGCCAGCAGCCAAGATATTTCTACCGCCTACGAGCAGTACTTC	CASSQDISTAYEQYF
TRBV28	.	.	TRBJ1-1	TGTGCCAGCAGTTTAAGCTGGAGGACTGAAGCTTTCTTT	CASSLSWRTEAFF
TRBV7-9	.	.	TRBJ1-4	TGTGCCAGCAGCCGGAACTCGGGGTCTAATGAAAAACTGTTTTTT	CASSRNSGSNEKLFF
TRBV2	.	TRBD2	TRBJ2-7	TGTGCCAGCAGTGAGGCGCGGGGGTCCTACGAGCAGTACTTC	CASSEARGSYEQYF
TRBV4-3	.	TRBD1	TRBJ2-7	TGCGCCAGCAGCCAAGATGTGACAGGGCAATACGAGCAGTACTTC	CASSQDVTGQYEQYF
TRBV6-5	.	TRBD2	TRBJ2-7	TGTGCCAGCAGTTCCGGGGCTAGCGGGAAATACGAGCAGTACTTC	CASSSGASGKYEQYF
TRBV6-1	.	TRBD2	TRBJ2-1	TGTGCCAGCAGTGGAGGGGGACTAGCGTCTCGTCGCTACAATGAGCAGTTCTTC	CASSGGGLASRRYNEQFF
TRBV7-2	.	TRBD2	TRBJ2-7	TGTGCCAGCAGCTTAGGTAGCCTAGCGGGAGGGAGCGACGAGCAGTACTTC	CASSLGSLAGGSDEQYF
TRBV10-2	few	.	TRBJ1-1	TGCGCCAGCAGTACAGAGGAGAACACTGAAGCTTTCTTT	CASSTEENTEAFF
TRBV18	.	.	TRBJ2-3	TGTGCCAGCTCACCGTATAACACAGATACGCAGTATTTT	CASSPYNTDTQYF